Listed below are T cell receptor beta chains from one sample, sequenced in a study of cytomegalovirus exposure and HLA in healthy donors. TCRdb's copy holds only in-frame clones and misses some; the assay was immunoSEQ multiplex PCR. Of roughly 180,000 clones listed, 65% to 85% are singletons. The specimen was PBMCs. These receptors all stem from a girl aged 10 to 17 in good health and CMV-seropositive. The CDR3 runs from the conserved cysteine through the conserved F or W. A D gene is named only where the DNA matches it firmly. A row's size may be missing; if present it is once, few, many or a size class.

cdr3_length,v_call,j_call,d_call,clone_size,cdr3_aa,cdr3_nt
12,TRBV6-1,TRBJ2-3,-,-,CASSERGDTQYF,TGTGCCAGCAGTGAACGGGGGGATACGCAGTATTTT
16,TRBV11-3,TRBJ2-6,-,once,CASSPGAGSGANVLTF,TGTGCCAGCAGCCCGGGTGCCGGGTCTGGGGCCAACGTCCTGACTTTC
15,TRBV5-1,TRBJ2-2,-,-,CASSPTGGDTGELFF,TGCGCCAGCAGCCCCACAGGAGGGGACACCGGGGAGCTGTTTTTT
12,TRBV6-5,TRBJ1-1,-,-,CASGRGNTEAFF,TGTGCCAGCGGACGGGGGAACACTGAAGCTTTCTTT
13,TRBV6-5,TRBJ1-5,TRBD1,-,CASKGAHNQPQHF,TGTGCCAGCAAGGGGGCGCACAATCAGCCCCAGCATTTT
14,TRBV9,TRBJ2-3,-,-,CASSVAHLGPSQYF,TGTGCCAGCAGCGTAGCCCATCTGGGGCCGTCGCAGTATTTT
14,TRBV18,TRBJ1-4,TRBD1,-,CASTETTDREELFF,TGTGCCAGCACTGAAACGACTGACAGGGAGGAACTGTTTTTT
15,TRBV2,TRBJ2-1,-,-,CASSEVGSPYNEQFF,TGTGCCAGCAGTGAAGTCGGTAGCCCCTACAATGAGCAGTTCTTC
14,TRBV27,TRBJ1-1,-,-,CASSRYTGTTEAFF,TGTGCCAGCAGCCGATATACAGGGACAACTGAAGCTTTCTTT
18,TRBV28,TRBJ2-4,-,-,CASSLCHARNLAKNIQYF,TGTGCCAGCAGTTTATGCCATGCAAGAAACTTAGCCAAAAACATTCAGTACTTC
14,TRBV5-1,TRBJ1-1,-,-,CASSLQGSDTEAFF,TGCGCCAGCAGCTTGCAGGGATCAGACACTGAAGCTTTCTTT
17,TRBV4-3,TRBJ2-7,-,-,CASSQVRVAAGDYEQYF,TGCGCCAGCAGCCAAGTGCGGGTAGCGGCTGGGGACTACGAGCAGTACTTC
12,TRBV6-4,TRBJ2-1,-,once,CASSDGVNEQFF,TGTGCCAGCAGTGACGGAGTAAATGAGCAGTTCTTC
13,TRBV19,TRBJ2-7,-,-,CASSRADAYEQYF,TGTGCCAGTAGTAGGGCCGATGCCTACGAGCAGTACTTC
15,TRBV19,TRBJ2-3,TRBD2,-,CASSISEAGGNTQYF,TGTGCCAGTAGTATAAGTGAAGCGGGAGGGAATACGCAGTATTTT
16,TRBV25-1,TRBJ2-3,TRBD1,-,CASTRQGAPSTDTQYF,TGTGCCAGCACCCGACAGGGGGCCCCTAGCACAGATACGCAGTATTTT
16,TRBV4-3,TRBJ2-3,-,few,CASSQVAGTGADTQYF,TGCGCCAGCAGCCAAGTTGCGGGGACGGGGGCAGATACGCAGTATTTT
14,TRBV2,TRBJ2-5,TRBD2,-,CASSRSGGLETQYF,TGTGCCAGCTCTCGCTCGGGAGGGTTAGAGACCCAGTACTTC
16,TRBV6-5,TRBJ2-7,TRBD1,-,CASSYSAGQGNYEQYF,TGTGCCAGCAGTTACTCCGCCGGACAGGGAAACTACGAGCAGTACTTC
13,TRBV5-1,TRBJ2-1,-,few,CASSPGLHNEQFF,TGCGCCAGCAGCCCCGGACTCCACAATGAGCAGTTCTTC
14,TRBV5-6,TRBJ1-2,-,-,CASSSPRQAYGYTF,TGTGCCAGCAGCTCCCCTCGACAGGCATATGGCTACACCTTC
13,TRBV5-1,TRBJ2-7,-,-,CASSLTGVHEQYF,TGCGCCAGCAGCTTGACGGGAGTCCACGAGCAGTACTTC
14,TRBV5-1,TRBJ1-1,-,-,CASSLVWGHAEAFF,TGCGCCAGCAGCTTGGTTTGGGGGCATGCTGAAGCTTTCTTT
14,TRBV5-1,TRBJ1-3,-,-,CASSPQVAGNTIYF,TGCGCCAGCAGCCCGCAGGTAGCTGGAAACACCATATATTTT
18,TRBV7-2,TRBJ1-4,TRBD1,few,CASSLGRTGRKALGELFF,TGTGCCAGCAGCTTAGGTCGGACAGGGAGGAAGGCCTTAGGGGAACTGTTTTTT
13,TRBV5-1,TRBJ1-1,-,-,CASSLSRDTEAFF,TGCGCCAGCAGCTTGAGCAGGGACACTGAAGCTTTCTTT
11,TRBV6-6,TRBJ2-5,-,-,CASTQGGTQYF,TGTGCCAGCACCCAGGGGGGGACCCAGTACTTC
13,TRBV27,TRBJ1-2,-,-,CASKPRGENGYTF,TGTGCCAGCAAACCCCGAGGTGAAAATGGCTACACCTTC
16,TRBV6-4,TRBJ2-1,TRBD2,-,CASSEYLAGRYNEQFF,TGTGCCAGCAGTGAGTATCTAGCGGGACGCTACAATGAGCAGTTCTTC
14,TRBV6-6,TRBJ2-1,TRBD2,once,CAAGENPSYNEQFF,TGTGCCGCGGGAGAGAATCCCTCCTACAATGAGCAGTTCTTC
12,TRBV19,TRBJ2-7,-,-,CASSPGVYEQYF,TGTGCCAGTAGTCCCGGGGTCTACGAGCAGTACTTC
10,TRBV29-1,TRBJ1-2,TRBD1,-,CSVEGQGASF,TGCAGCGTTGAGGGACAGGGAGCGTCCTTC
13,TRBV7-2,TRBJ2-7,TRBD1,-,CASSRDSSYEQYF,TGTGCCAGCAGCCGGGACAGCTCCTACGAGCAGTACTTC
13,TRBV7-9,TRBJ1-4,TRBD1,-,CASSAGTGGKLFF,TGTGCCAGCAGCGCCGGGACAGGGGGTAAACTGTTTTTT
15,TRBV27,TRBJ2-7,-,-,CASSLSPIGTYEQYF,TGTGCCAGCAGTTTATCGCCTATCGGGACCTACGAGCAGTACTTC
14,TRBV5-5,TRBJ2-5,-,once,CASSFSGNQETQYF,TGTGCCAGCAGCTTCTCCGGGAACCAAGAGACCCAGTACTTC
16,TRBV4-3,TRBJ1-3,-,few,CASSQGGEFSGNTIYF,TGCGCCAGCAGCCAAGGTGGTGAGTTCTCTGGAAACACCATATATTTT
12,TRBV5-1,TRBJ2-7,-,-,CASRTNTYEQYF,TGCGCCAGCAGAACGAACACCTACGAGCAGTACTTC
18,TRBV30,TRBJ2-7,TRBD1,-,CAWSALLRDREPPYEQYF,TGTGCCTGGAGTGCTCTTCTCCGGGACAGGGAACCCCCCTACGAGCAGTACTTC
14,TRBV5-4,TRBJ2-7,TRBD1,-,CASSPGTGAYEQYF,TGTGCCAGCAGCCCTGGGACAGGGGCCTACGAGCAGTACTTC
15,TRBV6-5,TRBJ2-7,TRBD1,-,CASSSAGTDSYEQYF,TGTGCCAGCAGCTCCGCCGGGACAGACTCCTACGAGCAGTACTTC
16,TRBV10-1,TRBJ2-1,-,once,CASSESTVLTYNEQFF,TGCGCCAGCAGTGAGTCGACAGTGCTTACCTACAATGAGCAGTTCTTC
13,TRBV18,TRBJ1-1,-,-,CASSQDMNTEAFF,TGTGCCAGCTCACAGGACATGAACACTGAAGCTTTCTTT
12,TRBV6-5,TRBJ2-2,-,-,CASMARAGELFF,TGTGCCAGCATGGCGAGGGCCGGGGAGCTGTTTTTT
16,TRBV7-9,TRBJ2-7,TRBD2,-,CASIAGPMGPLYEQYF,TGTGCCAGCATAGCGGGACCCATGGGCCCTCTCTACGAGCAGTACTTC
17,TRBV27,TRBJ1-5,-,-,CASSLRWREGSNQPQHF,TGTGCCAGCAGTTTAAGGTGGAGGGAGGGAAGCAATCAGCCCCAGCATTTT
15,TRBV30,TRBJ2-7,-,-,CAWSVLHRNANEQYF,TGTGCCTGGAGTGTACTCCACAGGAACGCCAACGAGCAGTACTTC
15,TRBV7-8,TRBJ2-5,TRBD1,-,CASSPWTGKGETQYF,TGTGCCAGCAGCCCCTGGACAGGGAAGGGGGAGACCCAGTACTTC
13,TRBV6-6,TRBJ1-1,-,once,CATSGPGGAEAFF,TGTGCCACCTCGGGCCCGGGGGGGGCTGAAGCTTTCTTT
15,TRBV11-3,TRBJ2-3,TRBD2,-,CASNHTSGSTDTQYF,TGTGCCAGCAACCATACTAGCGGTAGCACAGATACGCAGTATTTT
13,TRBV30,TRBJ1-1,-,-,CAWSTQVNTEAFF,TGTGCCTGGAGTACACAAGTGAACACTGAAGCTTTCTTT
12,TRBV27,TRBJ1-5,TRBD1,-,CASTNRGQPQHF,TGTGCCAGTACTAACAGGGGTCAGCCCCAGCATTTT
16,TRBV2,TRBJ1-1,TRBD1,-,CASYWSGGNADTEAFF,TGTGCCAGCTATTGGTCAGGGGGTAACGCGGACACTGAAGCTTTCTTT
15,TRBV5-5,TRBJ1-4,TRBD1,-,CASSLGQGANEKLFF,TGTGCCAGCAGCCTTGGACAGGGAGCTAATGAAAAACTGTTTTTT